This T cell receptor (beta chain) was identified in a study of T cells after yellow fever vaccination. TCRdb re-called the 5' RACE reads through MiXCR, storing one row per CDR3 protein. The table shows hundreds of thousands of distinct CDR3 sequences, with about 10% occurring only once. This clonotype was detected a few times. V lost 4 bases and J lost 5, with 8 bases in between. In germline, CDR1 is SQVTM, CDR2 ANQGSEA. The CDR3 consists of 11 residues. This clonotype was sampled from a man younger than 35 who received the YFV17D yellow fever vaccine. The chain employs TRBV29-1 and TRBJ2-5; D uncertain. The source material was CD4+ T cells sorted from PBMCs, sampled 5 days after the yellow fever booster vaccination. The CDR3 here is CSVGPQETQYF. CDR3 DNA: TGCAGCGTTGGTCCGCAGGAGACCCAGTACTTC. The entire variable domain, with the rest obtained from reference TRBV29-1 and TRBJ2-5, is as follows: SAVISQKPSRDICQRGTSLTIQCQVDSQVTMMFWYRQQPGQSLTLIATANQGSEATYESGFVIDKFPISRPNLTFSTLTVSNMSPEDSSIYLCSVGPQETQYFGPGTRLLVL.